This T cell receptor beta chain was profiled in a study of T cell responses to AZD1222 COVID-19 vaccine. Whole-study findings and limits: Clonal diversity may have been underestimated, and the donors were mostly white British, with more females than males.

Method: immunoSEQ multiplex PCR; TCRdb's copy keeps in-frame clones and lacks some. The table has approximately 120,000 clones, roughly nine tenths seen once. The CDR3 contains 16 residues. The germline V gene encodes CDR1 MNHNS and CDR2 SASEGT. V lost 1 base and J lost 4, with 16 bases in between. A word on this clone: Its specificity is unknown.

The clonotype was recovered from an adult in good health. The chain couples TRBV6-1 to TRBJ1-2, with D perhaps matching TRBD1 (6 bases). This sample comprised peripheral blood, obtained on day 0 of AZD1222 vaccination. The CDR3 here is CASSEGLVRGVYGYTF. CDR3 bases: TGTGCCAGCAGTGAAGGCCTCGTCAGGGGAGTCTATGGCTACACCTTC.